The 9 T cell receptor beta chains presented below share a single source sample, sequenced in a study of blood T cell repertoires in COVID-19 (TCRdb year 2020). Library preparation employed the immunoSEQ multiplex PCR assay. In TCRdb, the immuneACCESS table is reduced to in-frame sequences with V and J assigned. These tables do not hold every clone; where another copy was compared, an unresolved V gene accounts for under half, and the others remain unexplained. The sample table shows about 360,000 clones, and less than 90% are seen once. 7.1% of the sample is taken by the ten largest. Sample: peripheral blood. The receptors originated from a woman aged 60-75 years with COVID-19, enrolled during active disease.

The chain recombines TRBV6-5 with TRBJ1-2, with D possibly matching TRBD1 (6 bases). The CDR3 loop spans 13 amino acids. Germline V gene lookup returns CDR1 MNHEY and CDR2 SVGAGI. Deletions cut 5 bases from V and 4 bases from J, with 11 bases between. The CDR3 spells CASSRGGTYGYTF. In DNA form, the CDR3 reads TGTGCCAGCAGTAGAGGGGGTACCTATGGCTACACCTTC.

This clone appeared once. The rearrangement links TRBV5-5 to TRBJ1-2; 7 bases are a match to TRBD1. Germline CDR1 and CDR2: SGHKS and YYEKEE (reference sequence). The CDR3 is made up of 13 amino acids. V lost 0 bases, J lost 7 bases, and 3 bases stayed unmatched. The CDR3 spells CASSLVGGGGYTF. The DNA for the CDR3 is TGTGCCAGCAGCTTGGTAGGGGGCGGTGGCTACACCTTC. Using reference TRBV5-5 and TRBJ1-2 for the parts outside the CDR3, the full variable domain is DAGVTQSPTHLIKTRGQQVTLRCSPISGHKSVSWYQQVLGQGPQFIFQYYEKEERGRGNFPDRFSARQFPNYSSELNVNALLLGDSALYLCASSLVGGGGYTFGSGTRLTVV.

The chain links TRBV2 to TRBJ1-2; TRBD1 matches at 7 bases. The J segment lost 3 bases and the V segment lost 6 bases, leaving 7 bases of the junction unmatched. CDR3 length: 14 residues. Germline V gives CDR1 SNHLY, CDR2 FYNNEI. The CDR3 here is CASRRGQVDYGYTF. In DNA, the CDR3 is TGTGCCAGCAGGCGAGGACAGGTGGACTATGGCTACACCTTC.

The rearrangement links TRBV5-6 to TRBJ2-1; tentatively, D is TRBD2 (5 bases). This CDR3 contains 16 residues. Germline V gene lookup returns CDR1 SGHDT and CDR2 YYEEEE. With 5 bases removed from V and 0 bases from J, the gap between germline ends came to 15 bases. Here the CDR3 DNA reads TGTGCCAGCAGTCATATCCTAGCCAGCTCCTACAATGAGCAGTTCTTC. It specifies CASSHILASSYNEQFF.

The CDR3 DNA reads as TGCGCCAGCAGCTTGGGACCTCCGGGCACCGGGGAGCTGTTTTTT. The encoded protein is CASSLGPPGTGELFF. V and J are TRBV5-1 and TRBJ2-2; D is undetermined. Germline CDR1 and CDR2: SGHRS and YFSETQ. The CDR3 is 15 residues long. The V gene lost 0 bases and the J gene lost 4 bases, with 10 bases spanning the gap.

V usage is TRBV18 and J usage is TRBJ1-6, with D unresolved. This CDR3 is built from 13 residues. The germline V gene has CDR1 KGHSH and CDR2 LQKENI. The V gene lost 0 bases and the J gene lost 10 bases, with 7 bases spanning the gap. The CDR3 loop reads CASSPPYGSPLHF. Written as DNA, the CDR3 is TGTGCCAGCTCACCACCGTATGGCTCACCCCTCCACTTT.

This chain joins TRBV29-1 and TRBJ2-2; 11 nucleotides match TRBD2. Losses at the gene ends were 6 bases for V and 0 bases for J; bases not matched to a gene: 9. This CDR3 spans 17 amino acids. Germline CDR1 reads SQVTM; CDR2 reads ANQGSEA. CDR3 nucleotides: TGCAGCGTAAATAGCGGGGGGGCCACCGCGAACACCGGGGAGCTGTTTTTT. Translated: CSVNSGGATANTGELFF.

This clone has just one count. CDR3 residues: CSASPGLGIDQPQHF. As DNA, the CDR3 is TGCAGTGCTAGTCCAGGTTTAGGTATCGATCAGCCCCAGCATTTT. V is TRBV20-1 and J is TRBJ1-5; D not certain. V dropped 3 bases and J dropped 5 bases, with 17 bases sitting between them. Per the germline V gene, CDR1 is DFQATT and CDR2 is SNEGSKA (reference sequence). CDR3 length: 15 residues.

The chain is built from TRBV6-5 and TRBJ2-2; D gene uncertain. Trimming shortened V by 11 bases and J by 1 base, and 14 bases separated the two germline ends. Germline CDR1 and CDR2: MNHEY and SVGAGI. The CDR3 totals 14 residues. CDR3 region: CAVIADENTGELFF. In nucleotides, the CDR3 is TGTGCCGTCATAGCCGACGAGAACACCGGGGAGCTGTTTTTT.